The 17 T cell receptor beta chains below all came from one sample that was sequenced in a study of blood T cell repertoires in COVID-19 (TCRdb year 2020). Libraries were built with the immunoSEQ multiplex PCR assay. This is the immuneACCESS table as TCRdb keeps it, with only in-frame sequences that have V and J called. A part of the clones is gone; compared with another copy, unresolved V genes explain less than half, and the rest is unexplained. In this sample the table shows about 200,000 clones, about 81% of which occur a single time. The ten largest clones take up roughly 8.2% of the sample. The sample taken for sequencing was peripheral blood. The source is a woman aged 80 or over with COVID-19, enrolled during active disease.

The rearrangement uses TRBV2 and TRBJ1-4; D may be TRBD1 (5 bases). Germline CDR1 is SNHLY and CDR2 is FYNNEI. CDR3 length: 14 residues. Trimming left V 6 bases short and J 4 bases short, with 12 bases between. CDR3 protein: CASRRQLFNEKLFF. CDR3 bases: TGTGCCAGCAGGCGACAGCTCTTTAATGAAAAACTGTTTTTT.

The DNA for the CDR3 is TGTGCCAGCAGTGAATTGGGGGCGGGCAATCAGCCCCAGCATTTT. It encodes CASSELGAGNQPQHF. The chain carries TRBV6-1 and TRBJ1-5, with a possible D match to TRBD1 (6 bases). CDR3 size: 15 residues. Germline V CDR1 and CDR2: MNHNS, SASEGT. Between the trimmed V and J ends, which lost 2 bases and 2 bases, there was a span of 10 bases.

The CDR3 here is CASSQDKGLYNEQFF. The DNA for the CDR3 is TGCGCCAGCAGCCAAGATAAAGGACTATACAATGAGCAGTTCTTC. The V call is TRBV4-3, the J call TRBJ2-1; D may be TRBD2 (6 bases). Deletions cut 0 bases from V and 4 bases from J, with 10 bases between. Germline CDR1 and CDR2: LGHNA and YSLEER. The CDR3 loop spans 15 amino acids.

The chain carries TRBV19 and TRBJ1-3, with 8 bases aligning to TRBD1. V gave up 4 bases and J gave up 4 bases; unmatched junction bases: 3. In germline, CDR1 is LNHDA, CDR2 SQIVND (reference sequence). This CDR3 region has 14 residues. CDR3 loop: CASSTTGAGNTIYF. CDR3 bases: TGTGCCAGTAGTACGACAGGGGCCGGAAACACCATATATTTT.

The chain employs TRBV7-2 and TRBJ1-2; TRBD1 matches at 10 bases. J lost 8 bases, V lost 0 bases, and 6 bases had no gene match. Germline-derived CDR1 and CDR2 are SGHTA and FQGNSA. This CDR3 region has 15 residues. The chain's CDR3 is CASSLASGTGDGYTF. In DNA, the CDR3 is TGTGCCAGCAGCTTAGCATCCGGGACAGGGGACGGCTACACCTTC.

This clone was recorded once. CDR3 coding DNA: TGCGCCAGCAGCTTTCAGATGAACACTGAAGCTTTCTTT. This codes for CASSFQMNTEAFF. V and J are TRBV5-1 and TRBJ1-1; no firm D call. This CDR3 comprises 13 residues. Per germline, CDR1 SGHRS and CDR2 YFSETQ. Deletions cut 2 bases from V and 0 bases from J, with 5 bases between.

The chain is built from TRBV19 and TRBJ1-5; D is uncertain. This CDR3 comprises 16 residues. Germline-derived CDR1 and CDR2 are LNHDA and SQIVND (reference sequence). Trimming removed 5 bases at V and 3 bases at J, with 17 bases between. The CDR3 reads CASSSSRALSNQPQHF. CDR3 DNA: TGTGCCAGTAGTTCTAGCCGGGCCTTATCCAATCAGCCCCAGCATTTT.

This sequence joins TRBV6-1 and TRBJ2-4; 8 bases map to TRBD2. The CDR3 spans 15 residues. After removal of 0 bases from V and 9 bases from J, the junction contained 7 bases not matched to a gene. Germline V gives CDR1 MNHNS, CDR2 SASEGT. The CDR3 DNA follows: TGTGCCAGCAGTGAAGCTTGGGGAGCGGGAGTCATTCAGTACTTC. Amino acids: CASSEAWGAGVIQYF.

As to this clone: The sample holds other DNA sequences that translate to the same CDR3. The CDR3 nucleotides are TGTGCCAGCTCCTTTGGACTAGCGGGTACAGATACGCAGTATTTT. It specifies CASSFGLAGTDTQYF. The chain employs TRBV18 and TRBJ2-3; 11 positions match TRBD2. The CDR3 runs 15 residues. CDR1 and CDR2 (germline): KGHSH, LQKENI. V lost 6 bases to trimming and J lost 3 bases; unmatched junction nucleotides: 5.

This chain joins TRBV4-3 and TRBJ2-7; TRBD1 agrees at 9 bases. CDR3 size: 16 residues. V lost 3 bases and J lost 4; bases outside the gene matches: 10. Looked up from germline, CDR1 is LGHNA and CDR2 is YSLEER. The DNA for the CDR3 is TGCGCCAGCAGCCATTCCCTGGACAGGGGAGGGTACGAGCAGTACTTC. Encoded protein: CASSHSLDRGGYEQYF.

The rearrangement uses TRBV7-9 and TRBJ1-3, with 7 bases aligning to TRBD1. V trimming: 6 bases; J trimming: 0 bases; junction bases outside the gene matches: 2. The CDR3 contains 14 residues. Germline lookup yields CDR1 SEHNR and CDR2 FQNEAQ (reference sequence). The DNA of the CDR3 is TGTGCCAGCAGTCCAGGGGGCTCTGGAAACACCATATATTTT. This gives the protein CASSPGGSGNTIYF. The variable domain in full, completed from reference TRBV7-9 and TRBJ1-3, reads DTGVSQNPRHKITKRGQNVTFRCDPISEHNRLYWYRQTLGQGPEFLTYFQNEAQLEKSRLLSDRFSAERPKGSFSTLEIQRTEQGDSAMYLCASSPGGSGNTIYFGEGSWLTVV.

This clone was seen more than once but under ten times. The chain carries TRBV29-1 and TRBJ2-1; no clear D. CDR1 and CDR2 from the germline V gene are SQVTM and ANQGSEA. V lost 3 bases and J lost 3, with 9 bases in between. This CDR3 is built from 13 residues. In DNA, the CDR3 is TGCAGCGTTGATAGAACTGGCTACAATGAGCAGTTCTTC. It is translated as CSVDRTGYNEQFF.

CDR3 sequence: CASSITGEKLFF. The CDR3 region has the DNA TGTGCCAGTAGTATAACAGGGGAAAAACTGTTTTTT. The chain uses TRBV19 and TRBJ1-4, with D possibly matching TRBD1 (6 bases). Germline lookup yields CDR1 LNHDA and CDR2 SQIVND (reference sequence). V was clipped by 2 bases and J by 8 bases, with 6 bases between them. The CDR3 extends over 12 amino acids.

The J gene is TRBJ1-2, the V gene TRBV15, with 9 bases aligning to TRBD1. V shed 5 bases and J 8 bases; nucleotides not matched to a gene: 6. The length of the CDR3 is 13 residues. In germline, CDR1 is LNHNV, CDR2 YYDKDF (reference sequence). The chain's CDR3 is CATSWTGVEGYTF. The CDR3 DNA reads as TGTGCCACCAGCTGGACAGGGGTAGAAGGCTACACCTTC.

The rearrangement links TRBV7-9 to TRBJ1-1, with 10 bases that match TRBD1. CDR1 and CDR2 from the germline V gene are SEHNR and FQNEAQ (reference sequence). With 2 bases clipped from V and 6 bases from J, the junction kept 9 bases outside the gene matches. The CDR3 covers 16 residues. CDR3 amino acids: CASSLLPGQGIAEAFF. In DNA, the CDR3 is TGTGCCAGCAGCTTACTCCCGGGACAGGGGATAGCTGAAGCTTTCTTT.

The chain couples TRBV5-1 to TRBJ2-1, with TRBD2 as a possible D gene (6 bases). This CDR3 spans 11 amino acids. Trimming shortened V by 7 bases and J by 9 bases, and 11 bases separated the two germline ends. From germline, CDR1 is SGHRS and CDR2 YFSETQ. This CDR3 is CASRDLGEQFF. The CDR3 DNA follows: TGCGCCAGCCGGGACTTAGGTGAGCAGTTCTTC. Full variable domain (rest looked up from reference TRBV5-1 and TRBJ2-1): KAGVTQTPRYLIKTRGQQVTLSCSPISGHRSVSWYQQTPGQGLQFLFEYFSETQRNKGNFPGRFSGRQFSNSRSEMNVSTLELGDSALYLCASRDLGEQFFGPGTRLTVL.

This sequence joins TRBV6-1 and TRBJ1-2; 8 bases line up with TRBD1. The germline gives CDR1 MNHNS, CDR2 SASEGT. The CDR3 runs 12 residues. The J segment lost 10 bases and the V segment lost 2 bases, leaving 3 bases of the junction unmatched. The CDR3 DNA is TGTGCCAGCAGTGAAAGGACAGGGATCTACACCTTC. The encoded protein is CASSERTGIYTF.